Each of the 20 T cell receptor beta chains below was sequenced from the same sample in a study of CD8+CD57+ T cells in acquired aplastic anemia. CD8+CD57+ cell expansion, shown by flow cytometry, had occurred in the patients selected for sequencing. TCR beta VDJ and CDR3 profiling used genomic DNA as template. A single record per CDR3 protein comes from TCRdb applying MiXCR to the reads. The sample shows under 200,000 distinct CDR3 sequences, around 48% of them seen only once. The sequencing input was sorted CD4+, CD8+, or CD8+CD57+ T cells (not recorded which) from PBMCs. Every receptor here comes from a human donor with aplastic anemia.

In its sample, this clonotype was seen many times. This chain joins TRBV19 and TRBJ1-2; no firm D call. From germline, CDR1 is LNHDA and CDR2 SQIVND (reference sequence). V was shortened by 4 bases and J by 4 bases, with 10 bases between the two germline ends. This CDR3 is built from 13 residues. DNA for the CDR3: TGTGCCAGTAGTACTCAGGTTTCCTATGGCTACACCTTC. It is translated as CASSTQVSYGYTF.

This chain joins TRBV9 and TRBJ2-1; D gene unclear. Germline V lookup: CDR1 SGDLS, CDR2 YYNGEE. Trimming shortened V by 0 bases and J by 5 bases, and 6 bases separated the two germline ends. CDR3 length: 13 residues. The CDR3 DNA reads TGTGCCAGCAGCGTAGTGGCGAACAATGAGCAGTTCTTC. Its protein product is CASSVVANNEQFF.

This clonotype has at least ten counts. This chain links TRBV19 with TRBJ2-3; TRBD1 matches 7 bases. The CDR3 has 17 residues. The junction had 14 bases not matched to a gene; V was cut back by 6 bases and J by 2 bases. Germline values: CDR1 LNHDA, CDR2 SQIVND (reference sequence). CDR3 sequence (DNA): TGTGCCAGTAGGCAAAAACCGGGACAGAGTATCACAGATACGCAGTATTTT. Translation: CASRQKPGQSITDTQYF. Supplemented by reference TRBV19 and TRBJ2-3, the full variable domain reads DGGITQSPKYLFRKEGQNVTLSCEQNLNHDAMYWYRQDPGQGLRLIYYSQIVNDFQKGDIAEGYSVSREKKESFPLTVTSAQKNPTAFYLCASRQKPGQSITDTQYFGPGTRLTVL.

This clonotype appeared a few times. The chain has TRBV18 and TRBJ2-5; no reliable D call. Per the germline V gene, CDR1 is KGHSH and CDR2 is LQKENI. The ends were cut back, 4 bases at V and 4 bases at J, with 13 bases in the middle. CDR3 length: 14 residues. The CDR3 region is CASSLSWGRETQYF. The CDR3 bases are TGTGCCAGCTCACTCTCTTGGGGAAGAGAGACCCAGTACTTC.

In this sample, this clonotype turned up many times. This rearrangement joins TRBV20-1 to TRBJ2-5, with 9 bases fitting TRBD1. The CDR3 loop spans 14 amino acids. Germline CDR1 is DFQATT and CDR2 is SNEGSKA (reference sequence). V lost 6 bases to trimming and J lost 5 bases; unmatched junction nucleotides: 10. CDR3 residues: CSAGTGRRGETQYF. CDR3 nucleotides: TGCAGTGCAGGGACAGGGAGAAGGGGGGAGACCCAGTACTTC.

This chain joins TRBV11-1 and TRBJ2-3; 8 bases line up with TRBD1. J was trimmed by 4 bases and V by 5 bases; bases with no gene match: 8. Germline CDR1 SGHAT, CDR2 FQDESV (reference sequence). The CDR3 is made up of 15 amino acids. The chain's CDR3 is CASSPDRGWADTQYF. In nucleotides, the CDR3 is TGTGCCAGCAGCCCTGACAGGGGTTGGGCAGATACGCAGTATTTT.

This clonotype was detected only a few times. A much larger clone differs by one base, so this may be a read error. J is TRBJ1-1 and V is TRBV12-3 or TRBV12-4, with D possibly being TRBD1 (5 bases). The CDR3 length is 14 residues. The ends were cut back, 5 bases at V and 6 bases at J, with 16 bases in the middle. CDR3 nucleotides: TGTGCCAGCAGTCTGGCAGGGACTGGAGCTGAAGCTTTCTTT. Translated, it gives CASSLAGTGAEAFF.

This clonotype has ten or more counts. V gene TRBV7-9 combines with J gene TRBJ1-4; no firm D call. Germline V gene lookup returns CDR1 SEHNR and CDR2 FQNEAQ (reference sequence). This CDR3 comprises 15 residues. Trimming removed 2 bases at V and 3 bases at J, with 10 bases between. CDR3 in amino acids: CASSLFGDSNEKLFF. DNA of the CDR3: TGTGCCAGCAGCTTATTTGGGGATTCTAATGAAAAACTGTTTTTT.

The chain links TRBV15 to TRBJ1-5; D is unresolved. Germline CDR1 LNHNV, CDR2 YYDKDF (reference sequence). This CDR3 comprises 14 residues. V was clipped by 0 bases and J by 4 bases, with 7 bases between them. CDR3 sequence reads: CATSRDYRNQPQHF. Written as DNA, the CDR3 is TGTGCCACCAGCAGAGACTACCGAAATCAGCCCCAGCATTTT. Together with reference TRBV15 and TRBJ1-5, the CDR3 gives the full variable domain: DAMVIQNPRYQVTQFGKPVTLSCSQTLNHNVMYWYQQKSSQAPKLLFHYYDKDFNNEADTPDNFQSRRPNTSFCFLDIRSPGLGDTAMYLCATSRDYRNQPQHFGDGTRLSIL.

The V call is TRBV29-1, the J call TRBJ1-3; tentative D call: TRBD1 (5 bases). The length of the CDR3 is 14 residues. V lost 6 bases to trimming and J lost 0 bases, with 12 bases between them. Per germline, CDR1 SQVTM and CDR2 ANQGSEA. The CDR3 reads CSVETELSGNTIYF. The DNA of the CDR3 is TGCAGCGTCGAGACAGAGCTCTCTGGAAACACCATATATTTT.

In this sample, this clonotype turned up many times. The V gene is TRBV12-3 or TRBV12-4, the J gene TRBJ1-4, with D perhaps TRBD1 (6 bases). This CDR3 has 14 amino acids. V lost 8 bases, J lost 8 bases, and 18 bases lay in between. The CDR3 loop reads CASRGAGGNEKLFF. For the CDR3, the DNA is TGTGCCAGCCGGGGGGCGGGGGGTAACGAAAAACTGTTTTTT.

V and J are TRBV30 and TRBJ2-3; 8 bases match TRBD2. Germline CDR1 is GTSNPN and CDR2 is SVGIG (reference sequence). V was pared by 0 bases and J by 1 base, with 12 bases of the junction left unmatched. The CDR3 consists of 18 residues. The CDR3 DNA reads TGTGCCTGGAGTGTAAGAACAGGGAGGCGGGGGGGCACAGATACGCAGTATTTT. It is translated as CAWSVRTGRRGGTDTQYF.

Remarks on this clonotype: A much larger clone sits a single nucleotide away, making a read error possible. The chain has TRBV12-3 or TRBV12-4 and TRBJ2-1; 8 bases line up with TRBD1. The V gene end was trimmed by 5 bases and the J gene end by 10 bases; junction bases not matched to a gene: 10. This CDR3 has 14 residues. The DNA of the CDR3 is TGTGCCAGCAGTAAAGGACAGGGAAGTCGGGAGCAGTTCTTC. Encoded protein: CASSKGQGSREQFF.

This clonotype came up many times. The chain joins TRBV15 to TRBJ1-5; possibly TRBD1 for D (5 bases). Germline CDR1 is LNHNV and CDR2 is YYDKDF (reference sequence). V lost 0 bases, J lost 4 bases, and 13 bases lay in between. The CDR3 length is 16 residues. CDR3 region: CATSRDHGATNQPQHF. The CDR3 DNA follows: TGTGCCACCAGCAGAGATCACGGGGCGACTAATCAGCCCCAGCATTTT.

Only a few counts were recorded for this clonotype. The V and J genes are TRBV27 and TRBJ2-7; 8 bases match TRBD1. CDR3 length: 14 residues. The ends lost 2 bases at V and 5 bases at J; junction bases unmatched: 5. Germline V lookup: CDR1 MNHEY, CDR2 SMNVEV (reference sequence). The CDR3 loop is CASSLQGALHEQYF. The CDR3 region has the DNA TGTGCCAGCAGTTTACAGGGGGCTCTCCACGAGCAGTACTTC.

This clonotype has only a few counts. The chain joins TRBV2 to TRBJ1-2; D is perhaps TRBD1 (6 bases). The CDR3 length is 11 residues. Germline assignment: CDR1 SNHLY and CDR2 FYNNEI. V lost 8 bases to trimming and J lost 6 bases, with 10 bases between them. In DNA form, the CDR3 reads TGTGCCAGCGGTAGGGGGGATGGCTACACCTTC. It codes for CASGRGDGYTF.

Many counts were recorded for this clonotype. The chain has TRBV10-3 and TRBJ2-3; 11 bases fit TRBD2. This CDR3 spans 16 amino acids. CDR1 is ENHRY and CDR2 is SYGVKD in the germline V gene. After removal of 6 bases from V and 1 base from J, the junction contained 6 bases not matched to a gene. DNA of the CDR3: TGTGCCATCAGGGGTAGCGGGAGGGCCGGCACAGATACGCAGTATTTT. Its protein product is CAIRGSGRAGTDTQYF.

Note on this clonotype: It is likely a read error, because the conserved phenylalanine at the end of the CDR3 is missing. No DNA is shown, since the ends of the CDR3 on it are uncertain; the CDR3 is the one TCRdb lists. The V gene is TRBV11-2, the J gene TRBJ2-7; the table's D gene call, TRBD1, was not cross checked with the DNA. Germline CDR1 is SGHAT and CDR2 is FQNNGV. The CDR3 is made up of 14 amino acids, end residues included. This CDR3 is CASSQGTIPYEQHL.

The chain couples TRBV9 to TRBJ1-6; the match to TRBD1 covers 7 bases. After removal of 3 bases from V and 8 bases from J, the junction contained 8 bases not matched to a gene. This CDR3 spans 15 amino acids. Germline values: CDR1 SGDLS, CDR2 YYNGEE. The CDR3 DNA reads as TGTGCCAGCAGCGCCCAGGGGGGAGGAGATTCACCCCTCCACTTT. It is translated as CASSAQGGGDSPLHF.

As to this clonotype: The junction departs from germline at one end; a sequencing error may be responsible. The CDR3 DNA is TGTGCCAGCAGCCAAGCGGGACAGGGTTACACTGAAGCTTCCTTT. Protein sequence: CASSQAGQGYTEASF. The chain carries TRBV3-1 and TRBJ1-1, with 9 nucleotides matching TRBD1. This CDR3 comprises 15 residues. Per germline, CDR1 LGHDT and CDR2 YNNKEL (reference sequence). The full variable domain, completed using reference TRBV3-1 and TRBJ1-1, is DTAVSQTPKYLVTQMGNDKSIKCEQNLGHDTMYWYKQDSKKFLKIMFSYNNKELIINETVPNRFSPKSPDKAHLNLHINSLELGDSAVYFCASSQAGQGYTEASFGQGTRLTVV.